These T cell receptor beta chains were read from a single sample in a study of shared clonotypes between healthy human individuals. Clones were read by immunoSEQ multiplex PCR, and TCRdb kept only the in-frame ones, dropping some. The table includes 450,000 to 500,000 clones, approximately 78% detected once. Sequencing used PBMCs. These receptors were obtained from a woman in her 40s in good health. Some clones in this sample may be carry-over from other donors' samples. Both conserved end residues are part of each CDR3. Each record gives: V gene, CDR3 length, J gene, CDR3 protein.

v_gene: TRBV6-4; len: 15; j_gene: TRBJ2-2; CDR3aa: CASSQLAGDAGELFF
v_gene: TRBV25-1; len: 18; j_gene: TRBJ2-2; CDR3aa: CASSERSGRPSNTGELFF
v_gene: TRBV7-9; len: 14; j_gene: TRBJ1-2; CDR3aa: CASSSGDRIYGYTF
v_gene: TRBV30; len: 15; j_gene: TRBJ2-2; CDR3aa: CAWSVQDRNTGELFF
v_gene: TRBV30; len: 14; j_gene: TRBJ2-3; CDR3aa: CAWSVVGVVDTQYF
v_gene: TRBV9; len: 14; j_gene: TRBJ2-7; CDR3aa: CASSATGNDYEQYF
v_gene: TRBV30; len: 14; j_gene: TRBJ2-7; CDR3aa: CAWSVGGSSHEQYF
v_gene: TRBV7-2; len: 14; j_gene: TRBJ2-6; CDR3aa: CASSTTFWANVLTF
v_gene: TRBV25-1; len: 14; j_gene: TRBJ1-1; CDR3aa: CASSEWDLNTEAFF
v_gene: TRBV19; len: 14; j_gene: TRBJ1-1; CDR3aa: CASSPARVFTEAFF
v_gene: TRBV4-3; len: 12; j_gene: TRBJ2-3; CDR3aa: CASSRTTDTQYF
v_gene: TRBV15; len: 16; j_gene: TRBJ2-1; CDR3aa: CATSGIETFSYNEQFF
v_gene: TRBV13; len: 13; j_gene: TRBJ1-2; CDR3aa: CASSLADIDGYTF
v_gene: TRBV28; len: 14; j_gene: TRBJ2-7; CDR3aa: CASSTGPVSYEQYF
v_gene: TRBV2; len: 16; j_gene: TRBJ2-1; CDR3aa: CASSPPKDPQSREQFF
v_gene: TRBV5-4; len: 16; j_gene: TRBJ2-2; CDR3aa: CASSLAEGRNTGELFF
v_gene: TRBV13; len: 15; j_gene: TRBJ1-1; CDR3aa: CASSLGTGGFTEAFF
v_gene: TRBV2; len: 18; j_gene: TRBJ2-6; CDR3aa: CASSEFVGSGSGANVLTF
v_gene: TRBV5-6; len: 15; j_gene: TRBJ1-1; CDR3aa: CASSLDQTLNTEAFF
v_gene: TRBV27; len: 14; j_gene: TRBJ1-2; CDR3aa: CASSNPDRGIGYTF
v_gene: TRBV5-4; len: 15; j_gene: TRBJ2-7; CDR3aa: CASSPPGGNLYEQYF
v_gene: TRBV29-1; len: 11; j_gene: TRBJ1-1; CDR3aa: CSVGGGKEAFF
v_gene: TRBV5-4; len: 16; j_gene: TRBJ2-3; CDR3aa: CASSSWGAVSTDTQYF
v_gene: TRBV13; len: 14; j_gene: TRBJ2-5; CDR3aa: CASSSRDRWETQYF
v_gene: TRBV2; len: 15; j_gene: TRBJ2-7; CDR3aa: CASSEGAGGSYEQYF
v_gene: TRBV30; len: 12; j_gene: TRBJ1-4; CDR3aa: CAWSAQNEKLFF
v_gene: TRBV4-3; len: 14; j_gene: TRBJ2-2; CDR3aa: CASSRGGPAGELFF
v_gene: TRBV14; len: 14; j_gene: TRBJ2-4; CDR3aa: CASSQASAKNIQYF
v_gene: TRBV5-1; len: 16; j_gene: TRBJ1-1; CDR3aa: CASSLVAGGPNTEAFF
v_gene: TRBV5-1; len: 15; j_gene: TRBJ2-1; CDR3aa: CASSPRGDGVNEQFF
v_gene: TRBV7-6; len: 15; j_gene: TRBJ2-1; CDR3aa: CASSLTGAATNEQFF
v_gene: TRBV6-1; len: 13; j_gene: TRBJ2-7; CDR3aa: CASGTGLPYEQYF
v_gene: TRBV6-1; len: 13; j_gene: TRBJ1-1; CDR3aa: CASRGERGTEAFF
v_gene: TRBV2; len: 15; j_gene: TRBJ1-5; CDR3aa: CASKKGRVENQPQHF
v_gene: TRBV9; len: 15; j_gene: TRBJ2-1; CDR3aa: CASSQRGDSYNEQFF
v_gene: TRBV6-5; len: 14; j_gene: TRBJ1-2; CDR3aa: CASSYSGAAYGYTF
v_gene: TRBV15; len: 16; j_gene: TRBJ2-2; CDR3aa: CATSRSLRGYTGELFF
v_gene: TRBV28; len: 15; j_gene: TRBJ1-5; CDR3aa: CASSSSGTGLQPQHF
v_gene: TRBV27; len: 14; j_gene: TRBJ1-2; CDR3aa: CASNPDRGLGGYTF
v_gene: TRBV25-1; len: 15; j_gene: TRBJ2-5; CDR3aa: CASSEYLVGQETQYF
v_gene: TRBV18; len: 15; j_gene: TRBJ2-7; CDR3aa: CASSPRGTGESEQYF
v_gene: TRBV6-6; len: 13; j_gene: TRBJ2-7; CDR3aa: CASSRGTGVEQYF
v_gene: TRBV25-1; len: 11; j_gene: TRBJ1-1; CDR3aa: CASRGGTEAFF
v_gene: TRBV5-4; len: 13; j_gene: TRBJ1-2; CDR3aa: CASSTGGNYGYTF
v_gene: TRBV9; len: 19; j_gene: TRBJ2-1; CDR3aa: CASSVERGTSGSLYNEQFF
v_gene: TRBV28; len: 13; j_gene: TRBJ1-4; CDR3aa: CASSLGAEEKLFF
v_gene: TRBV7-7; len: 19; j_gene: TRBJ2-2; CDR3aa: CASSLVPVSGGSGTGELFF
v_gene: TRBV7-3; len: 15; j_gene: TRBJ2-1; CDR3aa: CASSPFEGPYNEQFF
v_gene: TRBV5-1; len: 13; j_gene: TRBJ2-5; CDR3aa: CASSRAAEETQYF
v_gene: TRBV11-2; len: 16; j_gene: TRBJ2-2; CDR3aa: CASSQRADTNTGELFF
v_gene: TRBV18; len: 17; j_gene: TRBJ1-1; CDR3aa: CASSPPAGGQGNTEAFF
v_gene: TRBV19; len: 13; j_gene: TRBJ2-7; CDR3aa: CASSITGTYEQYF